Listed here are 9 T cell receptor beta chains from one sample, sequenced in a study of neurological immune-mediated disorders. Time point given: longitudinal time-point 1 (baseline). MiXCR, run by TCRdb on the 5' RACE reads, gives a single entry per CDR3 protein. The table shows about 53,000 distinct CDR3 sequences, with roughly 10% occurring only once. The sample taken for sequencing was PBMCs. These receptors all stem from a woman between 40 and 55 years old in good health.

This clonotype was seen many times. This chain links TRBV20-1 with TRBJ1-3; tentative D call: TRBD1 (5 bases). The V end was cut by 5 bases, the J end by 1 base, with 9 bases between. The CDR3 sequence is 13 residues long. CDR1 and CDR2 (germline): DFQATT, SNEGSKA (reference sequence). CDR3 coding DNA: TGCAGTGCTCCACAGGTTTCTGGAAACACCATATATTTT. The encoded protein is CSAPQVSGNTIYF.

The DNA for the CDR3 is TGTGCCAGCAGCCTGATATGGGGGGGTGATACGCAGTATTTT. This sequence encodes CASSLIWGGDTQYF. The chain has TRBV7-9 and TRBJ2-3, with 7 bases aligning to TRBD2. The CDR3 is 14 amino acids. Germline values: CDR1 SEHNR, CDR2 FQNEAQ (reference sequence). V trimming: 5 bases; J trimming: 6 bases; junction bases outside the gene matches: 8.

The genes are TRBV3-1 and TRBJ1-1; D may be TRBD1 (5 bases). Trimming pared 0 bases from V and 5 bases from J, leaving 13 bases between. Looked up from germline, CDR1 is LGHDT and CDR2 is YNNKEL (reference sequence). The CDR3 covers 15 residues. CDR3 DNA sequence: TGTGCCAGCAGCCAAGACTTGGGGCGCCGAACTGAAGCTTTCTTT. Protein: CASSQDLGRRTEAFF.

This clonotype is judged medium-sized. The chain employs TRBV5-5 and TRBJ2-2; TRBD2 matches at 7 bases. The germline gives CDR1 SGHKS, CDR2 YYEKEE (reference sequence). V shed 7 bases, J shed 3 bases, and the junction held 6 bases outside the gene matches. The CDR3 is 14 amino acids. The DNA for the CDR3 is TGTGCCAGCGTCAAGCGGGGAGACACCGGGGAGCTGTTTTTT. Amino acid sequence: CASVKRGDTGELFF.

This clonotype was found many times. This chain links TRBV7-3 with TRBJ1-2; unclear D gene. This CDR3 region has 13 residues. Trimming stripped 0 bases from V and 5 bases from J, with 7 bases between. The V gene's germline CDR1 is SGHTA and CDR2 FQGTGA. This CDR3 reads CASSLTSGYGYTF. The DNA for the CDR3 is TGTGCCAGCAGCTTAACGTCGGGATATGGCTACACCTTC.

This clonotype was observed at least ten times. The chain has TRBV5-5 and TRBJ2-5, with TRBD2 identical over 8 bases. J was trimmed by 5 bases and V by 5 bases; bases with no gene match: 11. Germline V gene data show CDR1 as SGHKS and CDR2 as YYEKEE (reference sequence). The CDR3 runs 15 residues. The CDR3 reads CASRHGTSGWETQYF. CDR3 in DNA: TGTGCCAGCAGACACGGTACTAGCGGCTGGGAGACCCAGTACTTC.

This clonotype was recorded at least ten times. V is TRBV5-1 and J is TRBJ2-5; a weak D match, TRBD1 (6 bases). This CDR3 region has 14 residues. V lost 1 base to trimming and J lost 3 bases, with 10 bases between them. Germline CDR1 reads SGHRS; CDR2 reads YFSETQ. CDR3 DNA sequence: TGCGCCAGCAGCTTGTTACAGGGCGAAGAGACCCAGTACTTC. This sequence encodes CASSLLQGEETQYF.

The sample holds many counts of this clonotype. The chain couples TRBV7-2 to TRBJ1-1; D perhaps matches TRBD1 (6 bases). The CDR3 contains 12 residues. V dropped 5 bases and J dropped 8 bases, with 12 bases sitting between them. CDR1 is SGHTA, CDR2 FQGNSA, per germline. In DNA, the CDR3 is TGTGCCAGCAGCGCAACAGGGACCGAAGCTTTCTTT. This sequence encodes CASSATGTEAFF.

This clonotype was seen repeatedly, ten times or more. The rearrangement uses TRBV5-1 and TRBJ1-2; 9 bases align to TRBD1. Unmatched junction bases numbered 6, after V lost 4 bases and J lost 5 bases. Germline loops: CDR1 SGHRS, CDR2 YFSETQ. The CDR3 spans 14 residues. In DNA form, the CDR3 reads TGCGCCAGCAGCCCGGGACAGGGTGGTTATGGCTACACCTTC. Translation: CASSPGQGGYGYTF.